The sequence of this TCR beta chain was determined in a study of identical twins. This clonotype was seen more than once but under ten times. CDR3 length: 16 amino acids. CDR1 and CDR2 from the germline V gene are DFQATT and SNEGSKA (reference sequence). The junction had 13 bases not matched to a gene; V was cut back by 5 bases and J by 2 bases. Using its own MiXCR run on the 5' RACE reads, TCRdb lists one record per CDR3 protein. The data show roughly 480,000 distinct CDR3 sequences, with 24% seen just once and approximately 2.9% held by the top ten. Only healthy Caucasians were included as donors. This sample also belongs to another study, concerning T cells expressing NK-cell markers. That study reports: In sorted CD3+CD56+NKG2C+, CD3+CD56+NKG2C- and CD3+CD56-NKG2C+ T cells, TCR beta repertoires were obtained.

The genes are TRBV20-1 and TRBJ2-7; 9 nucleotides line up with TRBD2. This TCR was sampled from a woman in her late teens or twenties in good health. Sequencing was done on a sample of CD4+ T cells sorted from blood. This CDR3 is CSADGTSSLGTYEQYF. CDR3 nucleotide sequence: TGCAGTGCTGATGGGACTAGCTCCTTGGGAACCTACGAGCAGTACTTC.